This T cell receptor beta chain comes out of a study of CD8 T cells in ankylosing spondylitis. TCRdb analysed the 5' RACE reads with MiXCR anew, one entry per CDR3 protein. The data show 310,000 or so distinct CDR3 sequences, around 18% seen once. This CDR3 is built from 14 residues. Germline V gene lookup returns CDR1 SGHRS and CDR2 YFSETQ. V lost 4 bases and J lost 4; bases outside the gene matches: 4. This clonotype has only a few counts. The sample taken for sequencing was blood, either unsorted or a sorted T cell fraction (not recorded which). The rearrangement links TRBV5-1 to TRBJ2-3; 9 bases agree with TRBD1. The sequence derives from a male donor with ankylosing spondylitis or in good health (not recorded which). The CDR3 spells CASSIGQGSDTQYF. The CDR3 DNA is TGCGCCAGCAGCATCGGACAGGGGTCAGATACGCAGTATTTT.